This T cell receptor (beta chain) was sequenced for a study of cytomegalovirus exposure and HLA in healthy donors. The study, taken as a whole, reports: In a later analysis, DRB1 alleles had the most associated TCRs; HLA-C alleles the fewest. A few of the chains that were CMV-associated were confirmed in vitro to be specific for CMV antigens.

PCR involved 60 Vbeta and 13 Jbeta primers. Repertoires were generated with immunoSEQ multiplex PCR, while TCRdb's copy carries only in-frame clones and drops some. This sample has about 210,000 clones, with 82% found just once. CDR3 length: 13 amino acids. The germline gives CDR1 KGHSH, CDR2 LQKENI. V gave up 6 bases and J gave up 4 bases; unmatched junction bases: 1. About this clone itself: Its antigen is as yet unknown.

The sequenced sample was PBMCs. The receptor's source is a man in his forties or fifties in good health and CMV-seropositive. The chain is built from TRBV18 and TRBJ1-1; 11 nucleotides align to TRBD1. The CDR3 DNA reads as TGTGCCAGCTCCGGGACAGGGGGCACTGAAGCTTTCTTT. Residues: CASSGTGGTEAFF.